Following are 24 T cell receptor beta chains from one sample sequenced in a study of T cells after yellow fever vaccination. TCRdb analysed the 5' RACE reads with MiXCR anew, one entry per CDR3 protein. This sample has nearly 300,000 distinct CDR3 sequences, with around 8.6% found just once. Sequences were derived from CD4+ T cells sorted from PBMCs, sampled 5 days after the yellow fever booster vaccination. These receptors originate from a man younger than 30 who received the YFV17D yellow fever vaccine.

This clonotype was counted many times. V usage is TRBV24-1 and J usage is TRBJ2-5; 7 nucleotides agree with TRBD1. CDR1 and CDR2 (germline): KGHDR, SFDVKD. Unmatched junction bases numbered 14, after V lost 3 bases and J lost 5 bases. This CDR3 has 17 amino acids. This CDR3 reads CATSDQVTGTHGETQYF. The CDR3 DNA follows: TGTGCCACCAGTGATCAAGTGACAGGGACCCATGGGGAGACCCAGTACTTC.

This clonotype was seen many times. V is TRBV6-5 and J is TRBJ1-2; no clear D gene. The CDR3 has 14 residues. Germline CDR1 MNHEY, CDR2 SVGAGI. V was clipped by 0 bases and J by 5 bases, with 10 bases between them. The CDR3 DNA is TGTGCCAGCAGTTACTCGGGTGGCCTTTATGGCTACACCTTC. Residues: CASSYSGGLYGYTF.

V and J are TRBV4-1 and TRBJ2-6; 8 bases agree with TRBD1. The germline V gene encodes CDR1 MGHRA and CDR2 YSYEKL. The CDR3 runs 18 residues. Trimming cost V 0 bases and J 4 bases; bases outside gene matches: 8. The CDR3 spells CASSQEGQAYSGANVLTF. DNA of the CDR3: TGCGCCAGCAGCCAAGAGGGACAGGCCTACTCCGGGGCCAACGTCCTGACTTTC.

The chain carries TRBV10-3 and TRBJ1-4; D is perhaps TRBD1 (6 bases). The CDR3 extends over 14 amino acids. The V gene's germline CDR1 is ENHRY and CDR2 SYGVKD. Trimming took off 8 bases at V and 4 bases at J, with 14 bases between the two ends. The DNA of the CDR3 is TGTGCCATCGGACCCGACAGGAGTAATGAAAAACTGTTTTTT. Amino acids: CAIGPDRSNEKLFF.

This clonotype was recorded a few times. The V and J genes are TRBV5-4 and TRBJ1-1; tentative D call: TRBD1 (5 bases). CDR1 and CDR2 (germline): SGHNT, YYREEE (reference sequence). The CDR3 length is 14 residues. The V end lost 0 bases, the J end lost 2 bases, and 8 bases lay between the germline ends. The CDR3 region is CASSLATANTEAFF. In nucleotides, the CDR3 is TGTGCCAGCAGCTTGGCGACAGCCAACACTGAAGCTTTCTTT.

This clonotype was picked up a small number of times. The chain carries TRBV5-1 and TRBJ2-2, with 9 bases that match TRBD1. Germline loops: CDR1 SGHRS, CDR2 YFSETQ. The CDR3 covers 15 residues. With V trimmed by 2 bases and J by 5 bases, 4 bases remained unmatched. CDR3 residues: CASSLTGGWTGELFF. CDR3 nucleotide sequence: TGCGCCAGCAGCTTAACAGGGGGCTGGACCGGGGAGCTGTTTTTT.

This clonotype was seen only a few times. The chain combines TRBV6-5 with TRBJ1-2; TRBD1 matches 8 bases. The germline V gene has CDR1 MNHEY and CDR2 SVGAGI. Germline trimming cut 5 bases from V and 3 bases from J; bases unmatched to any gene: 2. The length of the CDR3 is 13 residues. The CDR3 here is CASSEQGDYGYTF. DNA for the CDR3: TGTGCCAGCAGTGAACAGGGGGACTATGGCTACACCTTC.

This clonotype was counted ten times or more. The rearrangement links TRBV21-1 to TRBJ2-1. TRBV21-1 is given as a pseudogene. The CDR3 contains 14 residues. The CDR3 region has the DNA TGTGCCAGCAGCAAAGAGGAGAGGAACAATGAGCAGTTCTTC. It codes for CASSKEERNNEQFF.

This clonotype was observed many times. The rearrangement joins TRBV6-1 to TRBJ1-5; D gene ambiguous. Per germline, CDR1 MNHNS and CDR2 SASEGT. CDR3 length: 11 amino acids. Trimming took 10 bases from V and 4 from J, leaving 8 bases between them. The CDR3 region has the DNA TGTGCCACCAGAGAGAATCAGCCCCAGCATTTT. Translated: CATRENQPQHF.

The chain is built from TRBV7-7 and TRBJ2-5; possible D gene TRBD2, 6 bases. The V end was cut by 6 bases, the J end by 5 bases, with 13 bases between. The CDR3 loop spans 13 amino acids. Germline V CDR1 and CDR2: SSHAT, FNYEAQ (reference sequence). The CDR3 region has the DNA TGTGCCAGCAGTAAACTAGCCCGTGAGACCCAGTACTTC. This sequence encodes CASSKLARETQYF. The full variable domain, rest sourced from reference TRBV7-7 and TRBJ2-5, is GAGVSQSPRYKVTKRGQDVTLRCDPISSHATLYWYQQALGQGPEFLTYFNYEAQPDKSGLPSDRFSAERPEGSISTLTIQRTEQRDSAMYRCASSKLARETQYFGPGTRLLVL.

CDR3 amino acids: CSANPRGSSYEQYF. The CDR3 DNA follows: TGCAGTGCGAATCCACGGGGGAGCTCCTACGAGCAGTACTTC. The chain employs TRBV20-1 and TRBJ2-7; the D gene is possibly TRBD2 (6 bases). V was cut by 6 bases and J by 0 bases, with 15 bases left in between. The germline V gene has CDR1 DFQATT and CDR2 SNEGSKA (reference sequence). CDR3 size: 14 residues.

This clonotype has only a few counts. The CDR3 bases are TGTGCCAGCAGCGCAAACCGAGGAGACGAGCAGTACGTC. Its translation is CASSANRGDEQYV. V usage is TRBV7-2 and J usage is TRBJ2-7; no clear D. The germline gives CDR1 SGHTA, CDR2 FQGNSA. The CDR3 spans 13 residues. Trimming left V 5 bases short and J 5 bases short, with 13 bases between.

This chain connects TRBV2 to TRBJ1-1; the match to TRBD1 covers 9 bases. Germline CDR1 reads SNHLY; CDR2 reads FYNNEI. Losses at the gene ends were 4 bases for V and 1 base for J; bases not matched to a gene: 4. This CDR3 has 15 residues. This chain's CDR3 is CASSGGQGWNTEAFF. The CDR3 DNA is TGTGCCAGCAGTGGCGGACAGGGGTGGAACACTGAAGCTTTCTTT.

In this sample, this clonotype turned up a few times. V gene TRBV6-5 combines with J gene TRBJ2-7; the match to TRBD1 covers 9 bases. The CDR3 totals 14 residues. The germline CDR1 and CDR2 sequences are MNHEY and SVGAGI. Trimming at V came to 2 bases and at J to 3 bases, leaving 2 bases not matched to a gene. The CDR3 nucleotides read TGTGCCAGCAGTTACACGACAGGGGGCTACGAGCAGTACTTC. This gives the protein CASSYTTGGYEQYF.

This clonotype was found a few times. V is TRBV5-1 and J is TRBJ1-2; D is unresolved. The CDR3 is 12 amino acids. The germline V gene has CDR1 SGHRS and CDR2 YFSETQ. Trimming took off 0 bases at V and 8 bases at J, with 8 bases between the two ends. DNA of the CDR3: TGCGCCAGCAGCTTGGATGTTGCCGGCTACACCTTC. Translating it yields CASSLDVAGYTF.

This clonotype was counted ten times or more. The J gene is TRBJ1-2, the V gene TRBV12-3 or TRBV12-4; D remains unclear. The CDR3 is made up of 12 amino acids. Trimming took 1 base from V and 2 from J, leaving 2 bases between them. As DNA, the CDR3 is TGTGCCAGCAGTTTAGGGAACTATGGCTACACCTTC. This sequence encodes CASSLGNYGYTF.

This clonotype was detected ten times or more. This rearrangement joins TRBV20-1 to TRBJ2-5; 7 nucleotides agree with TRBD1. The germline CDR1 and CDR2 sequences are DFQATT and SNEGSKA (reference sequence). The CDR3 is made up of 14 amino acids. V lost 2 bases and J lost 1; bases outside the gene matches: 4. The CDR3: CSARPRTGQETQYF. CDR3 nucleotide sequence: TGCAGTGCTAGACCCAGGACAGGCCAAGAGACCCAGTACTTC.

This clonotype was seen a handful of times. CDR3 protein: CASSQGFPQETQYF. Here the CDR3 DNA reads TGCGCCAGCAGCCAAGGGTTCCCCCAAGAGACCCAGTACTTC. This sequence joins TRBV4-3 and TRBJ2-5; no firm D call. The CDR3 contains 14 residues. Trimming stripped 1 base from V and 1 base from J, with 7 bases between. The germline CDR1 and CDR2 sequences are LGHNA and YSLEER.

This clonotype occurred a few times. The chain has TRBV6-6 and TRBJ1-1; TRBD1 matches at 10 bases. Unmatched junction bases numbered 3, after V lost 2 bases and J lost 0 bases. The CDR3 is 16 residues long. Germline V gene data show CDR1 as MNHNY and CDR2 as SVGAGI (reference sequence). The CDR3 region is CASSYGTGVMNTEAFF. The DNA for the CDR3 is TGTGCCAGCAGTTACGGGACAGGGGTAATGAACACTGAAGCTTTCTTT.

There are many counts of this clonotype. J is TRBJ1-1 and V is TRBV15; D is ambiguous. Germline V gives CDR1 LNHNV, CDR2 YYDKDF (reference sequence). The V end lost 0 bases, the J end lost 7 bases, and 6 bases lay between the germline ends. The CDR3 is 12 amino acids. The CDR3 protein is CATSRDSGEAFF. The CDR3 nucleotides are TGTGCCACCAGCAGAGATTCGGGTGAAGCTTTCTTT.

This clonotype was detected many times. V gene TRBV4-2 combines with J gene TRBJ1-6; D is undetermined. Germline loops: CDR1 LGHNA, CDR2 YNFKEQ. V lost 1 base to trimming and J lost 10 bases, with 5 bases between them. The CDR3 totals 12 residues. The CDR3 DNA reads TGTGCCAGCAGCCAAGGGGAATCACCCCTCCACTTT. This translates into CASSQGESPLHF.

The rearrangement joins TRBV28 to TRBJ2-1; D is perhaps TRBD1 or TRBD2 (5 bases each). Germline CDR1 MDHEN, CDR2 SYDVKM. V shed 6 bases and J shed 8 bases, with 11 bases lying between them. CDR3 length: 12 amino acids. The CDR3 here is CASRRRDDEQFF. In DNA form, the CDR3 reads TGTGCCAGCAGGCGCCGGGACGATGAGCAGTTCTTC.

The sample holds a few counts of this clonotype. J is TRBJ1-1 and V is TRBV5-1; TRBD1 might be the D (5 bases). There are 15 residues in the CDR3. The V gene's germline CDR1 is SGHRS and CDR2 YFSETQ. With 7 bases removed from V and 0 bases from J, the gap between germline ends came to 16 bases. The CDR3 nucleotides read TGCGCCAGCGGCCCGCGGGGGACGGTGAACACTGAAGCTTTCTTT. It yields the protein CASGPRGTVNTEAFF. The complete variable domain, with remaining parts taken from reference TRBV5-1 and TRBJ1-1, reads KAGVTQTPRYLIKTRGQQVTLSCSPISGHRSVSWYQQTPGQGLQFLFEYFSETQRNKGNFPGRFSGRQFSNSRSEMNVSTLELGDSALYLCASGPRGTVNTEAFFGQGTRLTVV.

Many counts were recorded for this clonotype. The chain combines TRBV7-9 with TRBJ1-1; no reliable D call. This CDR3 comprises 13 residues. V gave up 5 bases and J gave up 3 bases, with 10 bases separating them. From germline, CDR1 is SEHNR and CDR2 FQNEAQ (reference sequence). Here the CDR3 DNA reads TGTGCCAGCAGCGCGCGGAGGGACACTGAAGCTTTCTTT. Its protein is CASSARRDTEAFF. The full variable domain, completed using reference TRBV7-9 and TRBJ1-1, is DTGVSQNPRHKITKRGQNVTFRCDPISEHNRLYWYRQTLGQGPEFLTYFQNEAQLEKSRLLSDRFSAERPKGSFSTLEIQRTEQGDSAMYLCASSARRDTEAFFGQGTRLTVV.